This T cell receptor beta chain was sequenced in a study of T cell repertoires in cytomegalovirus infection. Germline CDR1 SGHAT, CDR2 FQNNGV. Trimming shortened V by 4 bases and J by 2 bases, and 12 bases separated the two germline ends. The CDR3 consists of 14 residues. This clonotype has at least ten counts. Its specificity is unknown. Study results and caveats: There were carriers of CMV plus the relevant HLA, and cumulative public TCR beta family frequency identified them. HLA-C-restricted CMV-specific TCR beta clonotypes prevailed in the ex vivo response.

MiXCR, applied by TCRdb to the reads, yields one record per CDR3 protein. The sample carries more than 350,000 distinct CDR3 sequences, under 40% recorded once. The specimen was PBMCs. This receptor was obtained from a human donor in good health (CMV status not recorded). Some clones in this sample may be carry-over from other donors' samples. V gene TRBV11-2 combines with J gene TRBJ2-7, with D perhaps being TRBD1 or TRBD2 (5 bases each). The CDR3 DNA reads TGTGCCAGCAGCTCCCGAGGGGTCCCCTACGAGCAGTACTTC. Its protein is CASSSRGVPYEQYF.